One and the same sample provided the 3 T cell receptor beta chains below, sequenced in a study of technical replicates of blood from a few donors. Clones were sequenced by immunoSEQ multiplex PCR, and TCRdb holds only the in-frame ones, with some missing. The sample has about 59,000 clones, about 97% seen once. Sequencing was carried out using T cells isolated from PBMCs. The receptors come from a human donor in good health.

This clone has just one count. The CDR3 loop reads CASSLKAGGPYEQFF. In nucleotides, the CDR3 is TGTGCCAGCAGCTTAAAAGCGGGAGGGCCGTATGAGCAGTTCTTC. The genes are TRBV13 and TRBJ2-1; 10 nucleotides agree with TRBD2. Germline CDR1 and CDR2: PRHDT and FYEKMQ (reference sequence). The V and J ends lost 2 bases and 8 bases, in that order; junction bases with no gene match: 6. The CDR3 runs 15 residues.

The chain has TRBV5-1 and TRBJ1-2; 8 positions match TRBD1. CDR1 is SGHRS and CDR2 is YFSETQ in the germline V gene. This CDR3 is 14 amino acids long. V trimming: 3 bases; J trimming: 6 bases; junction bases outside the gene matches: 7. CDR3 bases: TGCGCCAGCAGCTGGACGGACAGGGCGGATGGCTACACCTTC. Translated: CASSWTDRADGYTF.

In DNA, the CDR3 is TGTGCCAGCAGCTCTCCTGGGACAGTGTCAGATACGCAGTATTTT. It specifies CASSSPGTVSDTQYF. The J gene is TRBJ2-3, the V gene TRBV28, with 7 bases lining up with TRBD1. J was trimmed by 4 bases and V by 6 bases; bases with no gene match: 10. The CDR3 length is 15 residues. Germline CDR1 is MDHEN and CDR2 is SYDVKM.